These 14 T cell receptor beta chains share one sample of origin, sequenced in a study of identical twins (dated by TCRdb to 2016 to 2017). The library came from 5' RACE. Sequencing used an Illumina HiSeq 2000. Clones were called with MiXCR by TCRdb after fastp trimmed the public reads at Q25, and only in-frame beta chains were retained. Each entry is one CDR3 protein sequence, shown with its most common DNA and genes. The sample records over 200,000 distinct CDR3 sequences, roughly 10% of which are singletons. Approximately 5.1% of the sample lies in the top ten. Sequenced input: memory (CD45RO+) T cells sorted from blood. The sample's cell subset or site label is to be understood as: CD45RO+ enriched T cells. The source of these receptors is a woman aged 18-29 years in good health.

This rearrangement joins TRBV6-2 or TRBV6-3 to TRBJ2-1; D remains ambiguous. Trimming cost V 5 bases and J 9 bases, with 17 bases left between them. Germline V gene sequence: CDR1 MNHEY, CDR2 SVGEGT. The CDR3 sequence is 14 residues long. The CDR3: CASSLLERASEQFF. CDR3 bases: TGTGCCAGCAGTCTATTAGAGAGAGCTAGTGAGCAGTTCTTC.

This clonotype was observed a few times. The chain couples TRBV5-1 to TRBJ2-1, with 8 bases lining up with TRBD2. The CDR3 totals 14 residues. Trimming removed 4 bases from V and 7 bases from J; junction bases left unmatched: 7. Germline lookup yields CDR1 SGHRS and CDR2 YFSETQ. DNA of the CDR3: TGCGCCAGCAGCCAAGCACTAGCGGAGAATGAGCAGTTCTTC. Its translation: CASSQALAENEQFF. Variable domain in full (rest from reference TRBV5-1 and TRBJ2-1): KAGVTQTPRYLIKTRGQQVTLSCSPISGHRSVSWYQQTPGQGLQFLFEYFSETQRNKGNFPGRFSGRQFSNSRSEMNVSTLELGDSALYLCASSQALAENEQFFGPGTRLTVL.

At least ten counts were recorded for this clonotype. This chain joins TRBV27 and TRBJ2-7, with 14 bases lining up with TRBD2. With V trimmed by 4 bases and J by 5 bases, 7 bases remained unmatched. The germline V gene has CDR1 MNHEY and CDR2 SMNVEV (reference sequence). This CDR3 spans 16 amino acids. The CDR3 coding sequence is TGTGCCAGCAGTTCCCGACTAGCGGGGGGGCATCACGAGCAGTACTTC. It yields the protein CASSSRLAGGHHEQYF.

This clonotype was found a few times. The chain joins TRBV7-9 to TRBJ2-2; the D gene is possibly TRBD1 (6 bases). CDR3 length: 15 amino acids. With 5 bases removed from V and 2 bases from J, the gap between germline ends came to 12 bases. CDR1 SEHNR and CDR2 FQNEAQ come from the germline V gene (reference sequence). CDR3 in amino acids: CASSLPGHNTGELFF. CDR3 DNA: TGTGCCAGCAGCCTACCGGGACATAACACCGGGGAGCTGTTTTTT.

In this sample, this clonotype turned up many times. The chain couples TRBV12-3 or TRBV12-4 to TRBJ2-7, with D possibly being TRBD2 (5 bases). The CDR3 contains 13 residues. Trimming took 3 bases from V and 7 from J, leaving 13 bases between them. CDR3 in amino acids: CASSLSDPGEQYF. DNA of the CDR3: TGTGCCAGCAGTTTGTCGGACCCGGGGGAGCAGTACTTC.

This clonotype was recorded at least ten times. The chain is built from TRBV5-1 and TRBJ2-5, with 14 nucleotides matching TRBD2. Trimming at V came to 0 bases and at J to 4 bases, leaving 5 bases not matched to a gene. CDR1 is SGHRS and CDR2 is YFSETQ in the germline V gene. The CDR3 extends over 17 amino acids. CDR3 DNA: TGCGCCAGCAGCTTGGGACTAGCGGGAGGGCCGGGAGAGACCCAGTACTTC. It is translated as CASSLGLAGGPGETQYF. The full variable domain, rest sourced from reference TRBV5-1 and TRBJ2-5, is KAGVTQTPRYLIKTRGQQVTLSCSPISGHRSVSWYQQTPGQGLQFLFEYFSETQRNKGNFPGRFSGRQFSNSRSEMNVSTLELGDSALYLCASSLGLAGGPGETQYFGPGTRLLVL.

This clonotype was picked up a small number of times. The CDR3 sequence: CSARGQRDYEQYF. CDR3 DNA: TGCAGTGCTAGAGGCCAGCGGGACTACGAGCAGTACTTC. The chain combines TRBV20-1 with TRBJ2-7; TRBD2 matches at 7 bases. This CDR3 has 13 amino acids. Germline values: CDR1 DFQATT, CDR2 SNEGSKA (reference sequence). Trimming at V came to 1 base and at J to 3 bases, leaving 3 bases not matched to a gene.

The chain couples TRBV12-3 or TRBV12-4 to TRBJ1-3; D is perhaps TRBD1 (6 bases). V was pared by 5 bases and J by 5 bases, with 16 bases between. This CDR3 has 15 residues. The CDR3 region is CASSLGGGNRNTIYF. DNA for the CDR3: TGTGCCAGCAGTCTTGGGGGGGGCAATAGAAACACCATATATTTT.

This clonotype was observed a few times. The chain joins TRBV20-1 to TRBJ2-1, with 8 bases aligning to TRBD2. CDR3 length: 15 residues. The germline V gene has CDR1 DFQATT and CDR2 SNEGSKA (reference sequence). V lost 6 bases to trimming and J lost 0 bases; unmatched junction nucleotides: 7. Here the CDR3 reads CSAKSGLASYNEQFF. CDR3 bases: TGCAGTGCCAAGTCTGGACTAGCCTCCTACAATGAGCAGTTCTTC.

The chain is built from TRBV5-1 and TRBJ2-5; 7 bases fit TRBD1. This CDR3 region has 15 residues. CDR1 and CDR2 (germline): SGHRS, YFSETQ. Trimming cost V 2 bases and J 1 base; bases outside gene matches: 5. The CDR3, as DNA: TGCGCCAGCAGCTTAATACAGGGGCGCCAAGAGACCCAGTACTTC. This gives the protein CASSLIQGRQETQYF.

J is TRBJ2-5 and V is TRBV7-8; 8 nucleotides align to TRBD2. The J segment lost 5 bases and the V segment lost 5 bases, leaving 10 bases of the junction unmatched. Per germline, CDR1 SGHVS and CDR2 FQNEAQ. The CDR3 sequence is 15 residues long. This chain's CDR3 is CASSLGGGRGETQYF. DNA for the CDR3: TGTGCCAGCAGCCTGGGCGGGGGGCGCGGGGAGACCCAGTACTTC.

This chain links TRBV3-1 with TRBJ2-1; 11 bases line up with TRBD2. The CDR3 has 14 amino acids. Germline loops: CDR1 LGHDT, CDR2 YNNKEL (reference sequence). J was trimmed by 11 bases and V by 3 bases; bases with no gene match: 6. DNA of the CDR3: TGTGCCAGCAGCCAGGCTGGGACTAGCGGCCAGCAGTTCTTC. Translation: CASSQAGTSGQQFF.

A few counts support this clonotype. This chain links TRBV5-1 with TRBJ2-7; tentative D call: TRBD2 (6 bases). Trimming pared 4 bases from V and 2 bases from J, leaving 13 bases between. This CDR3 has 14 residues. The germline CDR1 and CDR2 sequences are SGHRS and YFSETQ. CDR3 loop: CASSGPEGPYEQYF. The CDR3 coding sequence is TGCGCCAGCAGCGGCCCGGAGGGCCCCTACGAGCAGTACTTC. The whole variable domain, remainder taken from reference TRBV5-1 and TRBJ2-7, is KAGVTQTPRYLIKTRGQQVTLSCSPISGHRSVSWYQQTPGQGLQFLFEYFSETQRNKGNFPGRFSGRQFSNSRSEMNVSTLELGDSALYLCASSGPEGPYEQYFGPGTRLTVT.

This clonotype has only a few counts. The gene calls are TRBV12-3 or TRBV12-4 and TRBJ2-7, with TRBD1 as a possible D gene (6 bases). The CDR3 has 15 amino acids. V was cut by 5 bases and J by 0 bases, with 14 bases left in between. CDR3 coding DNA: TGTGCCAGCAGTCTATGGACAGCGAGCTCCTACGAGCAGTACTTC. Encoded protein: CASSLWTASSYEQYF.